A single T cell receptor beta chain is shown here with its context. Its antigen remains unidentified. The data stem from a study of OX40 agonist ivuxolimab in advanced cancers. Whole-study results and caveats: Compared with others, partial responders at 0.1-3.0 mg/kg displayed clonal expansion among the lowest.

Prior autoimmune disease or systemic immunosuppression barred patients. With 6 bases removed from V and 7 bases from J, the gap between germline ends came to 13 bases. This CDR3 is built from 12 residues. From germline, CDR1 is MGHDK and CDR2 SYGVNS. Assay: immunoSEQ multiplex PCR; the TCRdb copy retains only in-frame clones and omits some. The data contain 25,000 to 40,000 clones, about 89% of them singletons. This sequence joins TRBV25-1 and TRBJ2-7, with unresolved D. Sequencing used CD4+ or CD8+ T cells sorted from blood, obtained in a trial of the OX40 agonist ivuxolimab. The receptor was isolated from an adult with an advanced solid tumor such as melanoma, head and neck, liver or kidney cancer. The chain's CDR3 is CASRSRLEEQYF. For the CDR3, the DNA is TGTGCCAGCAGGAGCAGATTAGAGGAGCAGTACTTC.